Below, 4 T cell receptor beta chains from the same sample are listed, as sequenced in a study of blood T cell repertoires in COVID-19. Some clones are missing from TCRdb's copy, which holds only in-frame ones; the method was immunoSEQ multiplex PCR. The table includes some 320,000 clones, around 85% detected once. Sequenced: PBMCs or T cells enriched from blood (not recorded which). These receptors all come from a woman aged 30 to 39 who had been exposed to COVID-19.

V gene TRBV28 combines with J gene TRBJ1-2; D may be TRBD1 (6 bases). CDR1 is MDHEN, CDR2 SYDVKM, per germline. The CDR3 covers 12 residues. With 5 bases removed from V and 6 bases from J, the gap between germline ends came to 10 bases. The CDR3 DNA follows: TGTGCCAGCAGTGGACAGTTCAATGGCTACACCTTC. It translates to CASSGQFNGYTF.

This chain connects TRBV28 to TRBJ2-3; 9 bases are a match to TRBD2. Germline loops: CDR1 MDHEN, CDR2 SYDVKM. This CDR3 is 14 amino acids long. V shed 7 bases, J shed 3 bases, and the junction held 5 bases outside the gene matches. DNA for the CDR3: TGTGCCAGCAAAATGGGACTAGCAACAGATACGCAGTATTTT. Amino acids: CASKMGLATDTQYF.

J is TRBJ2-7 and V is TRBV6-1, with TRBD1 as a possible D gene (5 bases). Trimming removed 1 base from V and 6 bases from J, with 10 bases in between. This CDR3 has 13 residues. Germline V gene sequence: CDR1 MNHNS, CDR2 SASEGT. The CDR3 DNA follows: TGTGCCAGCAGTGAAGTAAGGGGTACCGAGCAGTACTTC. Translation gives CASSEVRGTEQYF.

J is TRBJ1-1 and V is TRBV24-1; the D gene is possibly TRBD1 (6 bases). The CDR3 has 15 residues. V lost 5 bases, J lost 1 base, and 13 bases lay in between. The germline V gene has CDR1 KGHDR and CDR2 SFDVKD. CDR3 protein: CATSATGRGNTEAFF. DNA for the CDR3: TGTGCCACCAGTGCTACAGGGAGGGGGAACACTGAAGCTTTCTTT.